Listed here are 20 T cell receptor beta chains from one sample, sequenced in a study of post-analysis software for immune sequencing data. Study-level points and caveats: TRBV segments more frequent in patients than in controls numbered several and included TRBV5-6, TRBV5-1 and TRBV20-1.

Unique molecular identifiers were carried by the TCR beta cDNA libraries. One entry per CDR3 protein results from TCRdb running MiXCR on the PCR reads. The data contain over 700,000 distinct CDR3 sequences, about 27% of them singletons. Their antigens remain unidentified. Input material: blood. These receptor sequences come from a girl under 18 with multiple sclerosis.

The gene calls are TRBV29-1 and TRBJ2-6, with TRBD1 matching over 8 bases. V lost 0 bases, J lost 0 bases, and 13 bases stayed unmatched. Germline CDR1 reads SQVTM; CDR2 reads ANQGSEA. CDR3 length: 20 amino acids. The CDR3 reads CSVEDRARQGANSGANVLTF. The CDR3 nucleotides are TGCAGCGTTGAAGATCGCGCTAGGCAGGGGGCGAACTCTGGGGCCAACGTCCTGACTTTC. Filled out from reference TRBV29-1 and TRBJ2-6, the complete variable domain reads SAVISQKPSRDICQRGTSLTIQCQVDSQVTMMFWYRQQPGQSLTLIATANQGSEATYESGFVIDKFPISRPNLTFSTLTVSNMSPEDSSIYLCSVEDRARQGANSGANVLTFGAGSRLTVL.

This rearrangement joins TRBV20-1 to TRBJ2-7; maybe TRBD2 (5 bases). Germline V lookup: CDR1 DFQATT, CDR2 SNEGSKA (reference sequence). This CDR3 is built from 14 residues. Trimming removed 0 bases at V and 3 bases at J, with 12 bases between. CDR3 DNA: TGCAGTGCTAGAGATCTGACTACACTCTACGAGCAGTACTTC. Encoded protein: CSARDLTTLYEQYF.

This clonotype was seen many times. The rearrangement joins TRBV12-5 to TRBJ2-3; no reliable D call. Per the germline V gene, CDR1 is LGHNT and CDR2 is FRNRAP. The V and J ends lost 2 bases and 0 bases respectively, with 9 bases between them. The CDR3 extends over 15 amino acids. CDR3 loop: CASGLSASSTDTQYF. CDR3 in DNA: TGTGCTAGTGGTTTGTCCGCGTCTAGCACAGATACGCAGTATTTT.

This clonotype has a count of ten or more. The chain couples TRBV29-1 to TRBJ2-1, with 9 positions matching TRBD1. Germline V lookup: CDR1 SQVTM, CDR2 ANQGSEA. The V segment lost 7 bases and the J segment 6 bases; nucleotides outside the gene matches: 16. This CDR3 is 16 amino acids long. DNA for the CDR3: TGCAGCGGAACCGTACCGGGACAGGGTCTAGGCAATGAGCAGTTCTTC. It is translated as CSGTVPGQGLGNEQFF.

This clonotype occurred a few times. DNA for the CDR3: TGTGCCAGCAGCCCCTTCGACAGGGTGGTTGAGGGCTACACCTTC. It yields the protein CASSPFDRVVEGYTF. The chain links TRBV7-2 to TRBJ1-2, with 7 nucleotides matching TRBD1. This CDR3 is 15 amino acids long. Germline loops: CDR1 SGHTA, CDR2 FQGNSA. V was pared by 5 bases and J by 8 bases, with 14 bases of the junction left unmatched.

The rearrangement uses TRBV20-1 and TRBJ2-7, with TRBD1 matching 11 bases. The end of the DNA is better explained by TRBJ2-5, so the J call may be wrong. The CDR3 sequence is 13 residues long. CDR1 and CDR2 from the germline V gene are DFQATT and SNEGSKA (reference sequence). The CDR3 DNA reads as TGCAGTGCTATGGGACAGGGGGTGGAGACCCAGTACTTC. This sequence encodes CSAMGQGVETQYF.

V is TRBV27 and J is TRBJ1-4; D remains unclear. The length of the CDR3 is 15 residues. Germline CDR1 reads MNHEY; CDR2 reads SMNVEV (reference sequence). Trimming cost V 0 bases and J 4 bases, with 9 bases left between them. The CDR3 DNA sequence: TGTGCCAGCAGTTTATCACCAGCCTATAATGAAAAACTGTTTTTT. This translates into CASSLSPAYNEKLFF.

This rearrangement joins TRBV25-1 to TRBJ1-1; D is uncertain. The CDR3 extends over 12 amino acids. Germline CDR1 is MGHDK and CDR2 is SYGVNS. Trimming removed 7 bases at V and 8 bases at J, with 14 bases between. CDR3 coding DNA: TGTGCCAGCAAAGCGACAACCCTGGAAGCTTTCTTT. Amino acid sequence: CASKATTLEAFF. Complete variable domain (other parts from reference TRBV25-1 and TRBJ1-1): EADIYQTPRYLVIGTGKKITLECSQTMGHDKMYWYQQDPGMELHLIHYSYGVNSTEKGDLSSESTVSRIRTEHFPLTLESARPSHTSQYLCASKATTLEAFFGQGTRLTVV.

This clonotype has more than one count but fewer than ten. The chain has TRBV28 and TRBJ1-4, with TRBD1 matching over 10 bases. CDR3 length: 14 residues. Germline-derived CDR1 and CDR2 are MDHEN and SYDVKM. Trimming at V came to 3 bases and at J to 8 bases, leaving 3 bases not matched to a gene. CDR3 region: CASSLGQGREKLFF. In nucleotides, the CDR3 is TGTGCCAGCAGTTTGGGACAGGGGCGAGAAAAACTGTTTTTT.

V usage is TRBV15 and J usage is TRBJ2-1; D might be TRBD2 (5 bases). V was pared by 0 bases and J by 11 bases, with 11 bases between. Germline CDR1 is LNHNV and CDR2 is YYDKDF (reference sequence). CDR3 size: 13 residues. CDR3 bases: TGTGCCACCAGCAGAGATTATACGGGGAAGCAGTTCTTC. Translation gives CATSRDYTGKQFF.

This clonotype occurred many times. This chain uses TRBV4-1 with TRBJ2-5; 7 bases match TRBD2. Germline V gives CDR1 MGHRA, CDR2 YSYEKL. The CDR3 has 16 residues. After removal of 1 base from V and 4 bases from J, the junction contained 9 bases not matched to a gene. The CDR3 region has the DNA TGCGCCAGCAGCCAAGGCCCAGGGAGGGGCGGAGAGACCCAGTACTTC. Encoded protein: CASSQGPGRGGETQYF.

The V gene is TRBV29-1, the J gene TRBJ1-2; weak D call: TRBD1 (5 bases). This CDR3 region has 14 residues. Trimming pared 1 base from V and 2 bases from J, leaving 11 bases between. CDR1 SQVTM and CDR2 ANQGSEA come from the germline V gene. The CDR3 loop is CSVEVRQKNYGYTF. As DNA, the CDR3 is TGCAGCGTTGAAGTACGACAGAAGAACTATGGCTACACCTTC.

The V gene is TRBV7-2, the J gene TRBJ1-2; 7 bases are shared with TRBD1. Unmatched junction bases numbered 10, after V lost 5 bases and J lost 4 bases. CDR1 and CDR2 from the germline V gene are SGHTA and FQGNSA. The CDR3 is 15 amino acids. The CDR3 region is CASSADREFPYGYTF. The CDR3 nucleotides are TGTGCCAGCAGCGCAGACAGGGAGTTTCCCTATGGCTACACCTTC. Variable domain in full (rest from reference TRBV7-2 and TRBJ1-2): GAGVSQSPSNKVTEKGKDVELRCDPISGHTALYWYRQSLGQGLEFLIYFQGNSAPDKSGLPSDRFSAERTGGSVSTLTIQRTQQEDSAVYLCASSADREFPYGYTFGSGTRLTVV.

This clonotype was observed a handful of times. The rearrangement joins TRBV7-9 to TRBJ1-5, with D possibly TRBD1 on 5 matching bases. CDR3 length: 14 amino acids. Germline assignment: CDR1 SEHNR and CDR2 FQNEAQ (reference sequence). Trimming took 5 bases from V and 7 from J, leaving 15 bases between them. The CDR3 loop reads CASSPSVGEQPQHF. CDR3 DNA sequence: TGTGCCAGCAGCCCATCAGTGGGGGAACAGCCCCAGCATTTT. Full variable domain (missing parts from reference TRBV7-9 and TRBJ1-5): DTGVSQNPRHKITKRGQNVTFRCDPISEHNRLYWYRQTLGQGPEFLTYFQNEAQLEKSRLLSDRFSAERPKGSFSTLEIQRTEQGDSAMYLCASSPSVGEQPQHFGDGTRLSIL.

The V call is TRBV5-1, the J call TRBJ2-1; a weak D match, TRBD2 (6 bases). Germline CDR1 is SGHRS and CDR2 is YFSETQ. The CDR3 extends over 19 amino acids. V was clipped by 5 bases and J by 6 bases, with 30 bases between them. Written as DNA, the CDR3 is TGCGCCAGCAGTTTGCCTCTCTCGAAAATAGCGGCCCCACGCAATGAGCAGTTCTTC. Translated: CASSLPLSKIAAPRNEQFF.

V and J are TRBV27 and TRBJ2-3; 11 bases match TRBD1. CDR3 length: 16 amino acids. V was pared by 5 bases and J by 1 base, with 5 bases of the junction left unmatched. Germline loops: CDR1 MNHEY, CDR2 SMNVEV (reference sequence). The CDR3 loop reads CASSPRDRGGTDTQYF. The CDR3 DNA is TGTGCCAGCAGTCCCCGGGACAGGGGGGGCACAGATACGCAGTATTTT.

The J gene is TRBJ2-5, the V gene TRBV21-1; TRBD2 was called by the table and not checked on the DNA. TRBV21-1 has pseudogene status. The CDR3 sequence is 18 residues long. In DNA, the CDR3 is TGTGCCAGCAGCAAGGACTACGTGGTGGGGGACTACCAAGAGACCCAGTACTTC. This codes for CASSKDYVVGDYQETQYF.

This clonotype occurred a few times. This rearrangement joins TRBV19 to TRBJ2-4; no definite D call. The CDR3 loop spans 15 amino acids. The ends were cut back, 5 bases at V and 0 bases at J, with 11 bases in the middle. CDR1 and CDR2 from the germline V gene are LNHDA and SQIVND (reference sequence). The CDR3 nucleotides read TGTGCCAGTAGTGGGTTCAGGACAGCCAAAAACATTCAGTACTTC. Translating it yields CASSGFRTAKNIQYF.

Note on this clonotype: The CDR3 carries no conserved terminal phenylalanine or tryptophan, so it likely arises from a read error. J is TRBJ2-1 and V is TRBV20-1; TRBD1 might be the D (6 bases). CDR1 is DFQATT and CDR2 is SNEGSKA in the germline V gene (reference sequence). The CDR3 consists of 12 residues. With 5 bases removed from V and 3 bases from J, the gap between germline ends came to 8 bases. CDR3 residues: CSAGGLYNEQFL. Written as DNA, the CDR3 is TGCAGTGCTGGGGGCCTCTACAATGAGCAGTTCTTA.

This clonotype was observed a handful of times. The chain recombines TRBV6-5 with TRBJ1-1; D remains unclear. CDR1 and CDR2 (germline): MNHEY, SVGAGI. CDR3 length: 14 amino acids. Trimming removed 7 bases from V and 1 base from J, with 13 bases in between. CDR3 bases: TGTGCCAGCACCAGGTTCCTGGGGAACACTGAAGCTTTCTTT. Its translation is CASTRFLGNTEAFF.